Included here is one T cell receptor (beta chain) sequence, with context. This clone was seen once. Its antigen is unknown. No base qualities exist here, and no much larger clone lies one base off it. This sample was included in a study of IL-17A CD8 T cells in psoriatic arthritis synovium. Regarding the study in general: The goal of the study was to define the phenotype, molecular profile and function of synovial IL-17A+CD8+ T cells in psoriatic arthritis pathogenesis. General findings and caveats noted by the study authors: Although over 4% of the repertoire was occupied by some individual clones, most synovial CD8+ subsets remained polyclonal. In two patients, many Tc17 clones also appeared in the synovial Tc1 population, producing Morisita overlap indices above 0.75. Only three patients were covered by TCR sequencing, and this limited sample size was acknowledged by the authors. Cells were obtained from synovial fluid rather than synovial tissue, because no psoriatic arthritis synovial tissue samples were available.

DNA was extracted (Qiagen), and TCRbeta V-D-J rearrangements were subjected to bias-controlled amplification followed by high-throughput sequencing (immunoSEQ; Adaptive Biotech). In the paper's pipeline: Productive sequences were analyzed at sequence level using the immunoSEQ Analyzer platform. Clonality was calculated as 1 minus Pielou's evenness, with values ranging from 0 (highly polyclonal) to 1 (monoclonal). The Morisita index, which runs from 0 (no similarity) to 1 (complete similarity), was used to measure repertoire overlap between subsets. TCRdb mirrors the immuneACCESS table, restricted to in-frame sequences. Some clones are absent from its copies; in checked studies, under half trace to an unresolved V gene, and the reason for the others is unknown. Clone size and V and J calls were adopted from that table, with D and trimming inferred from the DNA. Recorded for this sample are some 500 clones; roughly 80% of them occurred a single time. Of the sample, 14% falls within the top ten clones.

Measured from the cysteine to the phenylalanine, the CDR3 is 11 residues long. Here the CDR3 DNA is all that survives: 33 bases in frame from base 1. V lost 5 bases and J lost 9 bases; the stretch between them is 7 bases long. The germline V gene sets CDR1 to SGHAT and CDR2 to FQNNGV. Magnetically isolated CD3+ T cells were stimulated roughly 1.5 hours with PMA and ionomycin, then labeled by IL-17A and IFNgamma cytokine secretion assays. Synovial fluid effusions were aspirated from actively inflamed joints of psoriatic arthritis patients. For each patient, synovial fluid served as the source from which three memory CD8+ T cell populations were isolated by sorting: Tc1 cells (IL-17A-IFNgamma+), Tc17 cells (IL-17A+) and the bulk memory fraction, allowing their TCR repertoires to be compared. Psoriatic arthritis patients met the Classification of Psoriatic Arthritis Study Group (CASPAR) criteria. Cytokine-secreting cells were counterstained with viability dye and anti-CD3, CD8, CD14 and CD4 antibodies and sorted on a BD FACSAria. TCRbeta sequencing was performed on sorted synovial fluid CD8+ T cell subsets from three patients with psoriatic arthritis. Before use, synovial fluid mononuclear cells were separated with Lymphoprep and cryopreserved in liquid nitrogen. The medium used for cryopreservation was made up of about 47% fetal calf serum and approximately 9.5% dimethyl sulfoxide.

The chain links TRBV11-2 with TRBJ2-2; the D gene lacks a confident call. The material sequenced was IFN-gamma+ CD8+ T cells from synovial fluid. What this sample's cell subset or site label stands for: IL-17A-IFNgamma+ memory CD8+ (Tc1) cells. This sequence was found in a human donor with psoriatic arthritis. CDR3 region: CASSLGRELFF. Here is the DNA: TGTGCCAGCAGCCTTGGCAGGGAGCTGTTTTTT.